The 26 T cell receptor beta chains below come from one sample, sequenced in a study of blood T cell repertoires in COVID-19. Generated by immunoSEQ multiplex PCR, the TCRdb table keeps only in-frame clones and is missing some. The sample has about 190,000 clones, 65% to 85% seen once. The sequencing input was peripheral blood. These receptors all stem from a man between 60 and 75 years old with active or convalescent COVID-19.

This chain joins TRBV9 and TRBJ2-7; the D is unclear. This CDR3 contains 13 residues. Germline V gene lookup returns CDR1 SGDLS and CDR2 YYNGEE. V lost 4 bases and J lost 7, with 15 bases in between. The CDR3 reads CASSSPPRREQYF. DNA for the CDR3: TGTGCCAGCAGCTCACCACCTCGGAGAGAGCAGTACTTC.

The genes are TRBV5-6 and TRBJ1-2; D call uncertain. The CDR3 runs 13 residues. The germline V gene has CDR1 SGHDT and CDR2 YYEEEE. V dropped 0 bases and J dropped 5 bases, with 8 bases sitting between them. CDR3: CASSLVGGYGYTF. Written as DNA, the CDR3 is TGTGCCAGCAGCTTGGTGGGAGGGTATGGCTACACCTTC.

V and J are TRBV5-1 and TRBJ2-2; tentatively, D is TRBD1 (5 bases). The germline V gene encodes CDR1 SGHRS and CDR2 YFSETQ. Deletions cut 0 bases from V and 5 bases from J, with 11 bases between. This CDR3 is 15 amino acids long. The CDR3 is CASSLVAGWTGELFF. CDR3 sequence (DNA): TGCGCCAGCAGCTTGGTGGCAGGGTGGACCGGGGAGCTGTTTTTT.

This clone was observed a few times. Written as DNA, the CDR3 is TGTGCCAGCAGTTCCCTGGGCCCGGGGGTACAAGAGACCCAGTACTTC. This codes for CASSSLGPGVQETQYF. The chain uses TRBV28 and TRBJ2-5, with a possible D match to TRBD2 (6 bases). The CDR3 runs to 16 residues. Germline V gene data show CDR1 as MDHEN and CDR2 as SYDVKM. Trimming pared 4 bases from V and 2 bases from J, leaving 17 bases between. Using reference TRBV28 and TRBJ2-5 for the parts outside the CDR3, the full variable domain is DVKVTQSSRYLVKRTGEKVFLECVQDMDHENMFWYRQDPGLGLRLIYFSYDVKMKEKGDIPEGYSVSREKKERFSLILESASTNQTSMYLCASSSLGPGVQETQYFGPGTRLLVL.

The gene calls are TRBV11-3 and TRBJ2-1; D uncertain. Germline V gene data show CDR1 as SGHNT and CDR2 as YENEEA. Trimming took off 5 bases at V and 7 bases at J, with 15 bases between the two ends. There are 14 residues in the CDR3. The CDR3 here is CASSGASRPNEQFF. CDR3 in DNA: TGTGCCAGCAGCGGAGCGTCCAGACCGAATGAGCAGTTCTTC.

The rearrangement links TRBV29-1 to TRBJ2-1; tentative D call: TRBD1 (6 bases). V shed 8 bases and J shed 5 bases, with 19 bases lying between them. The CDR3 extends over 14 amino acids. From germline, CDR1 is SQVTM and CDR2 ANQGSEA. Here the CDR3 reads CSSRGGQSDNEQFF. The DNA of the CDR3 is TGCAGCTCCCGGGGTGGACAGTCAGACAATGAGCAGTTCTTC.

The J gene is TRBJ2-2, the V gene TRBV29-1, with 10 nucleotides matching TRBD1. The length of the CDR3 is 17 residues. The germline CDR1 and CDR2 sequences are SQVTM and ANQGSEA. V lost 1 base, J lost 4 bases, and 9 bases stayed unmatched. The DNA for the CDR3 is TGCAGCGTTGAAGGGTTTCCGGGACAGGGGATCACCGGGGAGCTGTTTTTT. Translation: CSVEGFPGQGITGELFF.

This clone was seen a few times. The V call is TRBV10-3, the J call TRBJ1-3; D remains ambiguous. This CDR3 has 15 residues. Trimming pared 6 bases from V and 0 bases from J, leaving 12 bases between. Germline loops: CDR1 ENHRY, CDR2 SYGVKD. CDR3 coding DNA: TGTGCCATCAGCAGTTCGACAAACTCTGGAAACACCATATATTTT. Amino acids: CAISSSTNSGNTIYF.

The sample holds one count of this clone. The V gene is TRBV24-1, the J gene TRBJ2-3; TRBD1 might be the D (6 bases). This CDR3 has 14 amino acids. The germline CDR1 and CDR2 sequences are KGHDR and SFDVKD. The V end lost 3 bases, the J end lost 4 bases, and 10 bases lay between the germline ends. The CDR3 DNA follows: TGTGCCACCAGTGATAGGACAGAAGCAGATACGCAGTATTTT. Encoded protein: CATSDRTEADTQYF.

The gene calls are TRBV4-1 and TRBJ2-3; 9 bases are a match to TRBD2. The CDR3 is 17 residues long. The J segment lost 4 bases and the V segment lost 0 bases, leaving 8 bases of the junction unmatched. Germline V gene data show CDR1 as MGHRA and CDR2 as YSYEKL. CDR3 DNA sequence: TGCGCCAGCAGCCAAGATTGGGGAGGGACTAGCTCAGATACGCAGTATTTT. Translation gives CASSQDWGGTSSDTQYF.

In DNA form, the CDR3 reads TGCGCCAGCAGCCAGGATCACTACGGTGAAAAACTGTTTTTT. Its protein product is CASSQDHYGEKLFF. This chain links TRBV4-1 with TRBJ1-4, with D hard to call. The ends were cut back, 3 bases at V and 7 bases at J, with 12 bases in the middle. Germline V gene lookup returns CDR1 MGHRA and CDR2 YSYEKL. The CDR3 spans 14 residues.

V usage is TRBV30 and J usage is TRBJ2-5, with TRBD1 matching over 7 bases. In germline, CDR1 is GTSNPN, CDR2 SVGIG (reference sequence). V was pared by 3 bases and J by 2 bases, with 6 bases of the junction left unmatched. The CDR3 length is 14 residues. The CDR3 nucleotides are TGTGCCTGGAGCCCGGGACAGCTTCAAGAGACCCAGTACTTC. Protein: CAWSPGQLQETQYF.

The chain has TRBV2 and TRBJ2-2, with 8 bases fitting TRBD1. Germline CDR1 SNHLY, CDR2 FYNNEI. The ends lost 6 bases at V and 6 bases at J; junction bases unmatched: 3. This CDR3 comprises 13 residues. Here the CDR3 reads CASRRQGPGELFF. DNA for the CDR3: TGTGCCAGCAGGAGACAGGGGCCCGGGGAGCTGTTTTTT.

The V gene is TRBV6-6, the J gene TRBJ1-3; D ambiguous. CDR1 is MNHNY, CDR2 SVGAGI, per germline (reference sequence). V shed 2 bases and J shed 4 bases, with 15 bases lying between them. The CDR3 spans 16 residues. The CDR3 DNA reads as TGTGCCAGCAGTTACGGTCCGGGCCGCGGGGGAAACACCATATATTTT. It translates to CASSYGPGRGGNTIYF.

This chain joins TRBV5-1 and TRBJ2-5, with D hard to call. The CDR3 runs to 15 residues. Deletions cut 2 bases from V and 0 bases from J, with 11 bases between. Germline V gives CDR1 SGHRS, CDR2 YFSETQ. CDR3 nucleotides: TGCGCCAGCAGCTTTGAAGCCGCGTACCAAGAGACCCAGTACTTC. Residues: CASSFEAAYQETQYF.

In its sample, this clone was seen a few times. CDR3 amino acids: CASSVNIAGSTDTQYF. DNA of the CDR3: TGTGCCAGCAGCGTGAACATAGCGGGGAGCACAGATACGCAGTATTTT. The gene calls are TRBV9 and TRBJ2-3, with TRBD2 matching over 8 bases. The CDR3 covers 16 residues. J gave up 0 bases and V 2 bases, and 5 bases lay outside the gene matches. Per germline, CDR1 SGDLS and CDR2 YYNGEE.

J is TRBJ1-1 and V is TRBV18, with a weak D call TRBD1 (5 bases). This CDR3 spans 18 amino acids. Trimming stripped 1 base from V and 5 bases from J, with 23 bases between. CDR1 is KGHSH and CDR2 is LQKENI in the germline V gene. In DNA, the CDR3 is TGTGCCAGCTCACCACGGCATCTTTTGGACACCAGCAGAACTGAAGCTTTCTTT. It is translated as CASSPRHLLDTSRTEAFF.

This rearrangement joins TRBV2 to TRBJ1-6; D is possibly TRBD1 (6 bases). V was cut by 5 bases and J by 6 bases, with 17 bases left in between. This CDR3 contains 16 residues. Germline V gene data show CDR1 as SNHLY and CDR2 as FYNNEI. The CDR3 DNA sequence: TGTGCCAGCAGTCGGCGCGGCCAGGGGAGTAATTCACCCCTCCACTTT. As protein: CASSRRGQGSNSPLHF.

V usage is TRBV6-2 or TRBV6-3 and J usage is TRBJ2-2, with 12 bases that match TRBD2. There are 17 residues in the CDR3. V lost 4 bases to trimming and J lost 3 bases; unmatched junction nucleotides: 6. Germline V gene data show CDR1 as MNHEY and CDR2 as SVGEGT. Here the CDR3 reads CASSWLAGGPDTGELFF. The CDR3 bases are TGTGCCAGCAGTTGGCTAGCGGGAGGGCCGGACACCGGGGAGCTGTTTTTT.

The rearrangement uses TRBV19 and TRBJ2-1, with 9 bases aligning to TRBD2. With V trimmed by 1 base and J by 0 bases, 4 bases remained unmatched. Germline values: CDR1 LNHDA, CDR2 SQIVND (reference sequence). This CDR3 is built from 17 residues. The CDR3 spells CASSIASGENSYNEQFF. The CDR3 DNA follows: TGTGCCAGTAGTATAGCTAGCGGGGAAAACTCCTACAATGAGCAGTTCTTC.

The V and J genes are TRBV28 and TRBJ1-1; 10 bases fit TRBD1. Trimming at V came to 7 bases and at J to 0 bases, leaving 11 bases not matched to a gene. The germline V gene has CDR1 MDHEN and CDR2 SYDVKM. The CDR3 loop spans 17 amino acids. CDR3: CASTLVVTGGMNTEAFF. For the CDR3, the DNA is TGTGCCAGCACCCTGGTTGTGACAGGGGGCATGAACACTGAAGCTTTCTTT.

This chain links TRBV5-6 with TRBJ1-1; weak D call: TRBD1 (5 bases). Trimming removed 0 bases from V and 0 bases from J, with 12 bases in between. The CDR3 contains 16 residues. The germline CDR1 and CDR2 sequences are SGHDT and YYEEEE. The CDR3 loop reads CASSLGLAGMNTEAFF. CDR3 sequence (DNA): TGTGCCAGCAGCTTGGGGTTGGCAGGGATGAACACTGAAGCTTTCTTT.

V usage is TRBV3-1 (or the pseudogene TRBV3-2) and J usage is TRBJ2-7; D gene uncertain. Germline V gene lookup returns CDR1 LGHDT and CDR2 YNNKEL (reference sequence). The CDR3 length is 13 residues. Trimming took 0 bases from V and 5 from J, leaving 8 bases between them. The CDR3 DNA reads TGTGCCAGCAGCCAAGAGCGTAGAGACGAGCAGTACTTC. Its protein is CASSQERRDEQYF.

The chain employs TRBV19 and TRBJ1-4; weak D call: TRBD1 (5 bases). This CDR3 is built from 15 residues. Trimming pared 5 bases from V and 1 base from J, leaving 11 bases between. CDR1 is LNHDA, CDR2 SQIVND, per germline (reference sequence). The CDR3 region is CASSFRERTNEKLFF. CDR3 nucleotide sequence: TGTGCCAGTAGTTTCAGGGAACGAACTAATGAAAAACTGTTTTTT.

The chain links TRBV7-2 to TRBJ2-1; no reliable D call. The CDR3 has 14 amino acids. Trimming pared 2 bases from V and 6 bases from J, leaving 11 bases between. CDR1 is SGHTA and CDR2 is FQGNSA in the germline V gene. Here the CDR3 reads CASSLSKSGNEQFF. The CDR3 nucleotides are TGTGCCAGCAGCTTATCTAAGTCGGGCAATGAGCAGTTCTTC. Together with reference TRBV7-2 and TRBJ2-1, the CDR3 gives the full variable domain: GAGVSQSPSNKVTEKGKDVELRCDPISGHTALYWYRQSLGQGLEFLIYFQGNSAPDKSGLPSDRFSAERTGGSVSTLTIQRTQQEDSAVYLCASSLSKSGNEQFFGPGTRLTVL.

The chain links TRBV7-9 to TRBJ2-7; the D gene is possibly TRBD2 (6 bases). CDR3 size: 14 residues. V was clipped by 2 bases and J by 3 bases, with 11 bases between them. Germline V gene lookup returns CDR1 SEHNR and CDR2 FQNEAQ (reference sequence). This CDR3 is CASSLPRDGYEQYF. DNA of the CDR3: TGTGCCAGCAGCTTACCGCGGGACGGCTACGAGCAGTACTTC. The variable domain in full, completed from reference TRBV7-9 and TRBJ2-7, reads DTGVSQNPRHKITKRGQNVTFRCDPISEHNRLYWYRQTLGQGPEFLTYFQNEAQLEKSRLLSDRFSAERPKGSFSTLEIQRTEQGDSAMYLCASSLPRDGYEQYFGPGTRLTVT.